Shown below are 28 T cell receptor beta chains from a single sample sequenced in a study of response to subunit inactivated influenza vaccine. MiXCR, applied by TCRdb to the RT-PCR reads, yields one record per CDR3 protein. This sample yields 600,000 to 700,000 distinct CDR3 sequences, of which 13% to 15% are seen a single time; approximately 7.6% belongs to the top ten. Specimen: PBMCs from blood, collected 14 to 15 days before vaccination. The receptor set was obtained from a man over 45 who received an inactivated influenza vaccine.

This clonotype was recorded a few times. The chain recombines TRBV12-3 or TRBV12-4 with TRBJ2-1, with no clear D. Between the trimmed V and J ends, which lost 6 bases and 6 bases, there was a span of 9 bases. CDR3 length: 12 amino acids. The CDR3 spells CASRGNGNEQFF. As DNA, the CDR3 is TGTGCCAGCAGGGGAAATGGCAATGAGCAGTTCTTC.

The chain employs TRBV20-1 and TRBJ2-7, with D unclear. Trimming removed 1 base from V and 2 bases from J, with 9 bases in between. CDR1 is DFQATT and CDR2 is SNEGSKA in the germline V gene (reference sequence). This CDR3 spans 13 amino acids. The CDR3 DNA is TGCAGTGCTAGAGTCCCAAGAACCTACGAGCAGTACTTC. Amino acids: CSARVPRTYEQYF.

This clonotype was detected a few times. The chain joins TRBV3-1 to TRBJ2-2; no firm D call. The CDR3 consists of 12 residues. Germline V gene data show CDR1 as LGHDT and CDR2 as YNNKEL (reference sequence). The V end lost 1 base, the J end lost 12 bases, and 9 bases lay between the germline ends. The CDR3 nucleotides read TGTGCCAGCAGCCAAGGACTTGTGCAGCTGTTTTTT. This translates into CASSQGLVQLFF. The complete variable domain, with remaining parts taken from reference TRBV3-1 and TRBJ2-2, reads DTAVSQTPKYLVTQMGNDKSIKCEQNLGHDTMYWYKQDSKKFLKIMFSYNNKELIINETVPNRFSPKSPDKAHLNLHINSLELGDSAVYFCASSQGLVQLFFGEGSRLTVL.

This clonotype was observed many times. CDR3 nucleotide sequence: TGCAGCGTTGAAGATCTTGGGGGGGAGACCCAGTACTTC. Translation: CSVEDLGGETQYF. V gene TRBV29-1 combines with J gene TRBJ2-5; possible D gene TRBD2, 6 bases. There are 13 residues in the CDR3. Trimming removed 0 bases from V and 5 bases from J, with 10 bases in between. Germline assignment: CDR1 SQVTM and CDR2 ANQGSEA. The full variable domain, rest sourced from reference TRBV29-1 and TRBJ2-5, is SAVISQKPSRDICQRGTSLTIQCQVDSQVTMMFWYRQQPGQSLTLIATANQGSEATYESGFVIDKFPISRPNLTFSTLTVSNMSPEDSSIYLCSVEDLGGETQYFGPGTRLLVL.

The V gene is TRBV29-1, the J gene TRBJ1-2; D ambiguous. V gave up 3 bases and J gave up 2 bases, with 13 bases separating them. Germline CDR1 reads SQVTM; CDR2 reads ANQGSEA. CDR3 length: 14 residues. The CDR3 here is CSVDTVGTNYGYTF. The CDR3 DNA reads as TGCAGCGTTGACACCGTTGGCACCAACTATGGCTACACCTTC.

The chain carries TRBV15 and TRBJ2-7, with D perhaps TRBD1 or TRBD2 (5 bases each). The length of the CDR3 is 14 residues. CDR1 and CDR2 (germline): LNHNV, YYDKDF (reference sequence). Trimming took 5 bases from V and 2 from J, leaving 13 bases between them. The CDR3: CATSVRQGPYEQYF. The CDR3 region has the DNA TGTGCCACCAGCGTAAGGCAGGGACCCTACGAGCAGTACTTC. The entire variable domain, with the rest obtained from reference TRBV15 and TRBJ2-7, is as follows: DAMVIQNPRYQVTQFGKPVTLSCSQTLNHNVMYWYQQKSSQAPKLLFHYYDKDFNNEADTPDNFQSRRPNTSFCFLDIRSPGLGDTAMYLCATSVRQGPYEQYFGPGTRLTVT.

This clonotype was seen a few times. The chain recombines TRBV5-1 with TRBJ2-3; 9 bases map to TRBD2. V was pared by 3 bases and J by 3 bases, with 5 bases of the junction left unmatched. Looked up from germline, CDR1 is SGHRS and CDR2 is YFSETQ. The length of the CDR3 is 15 residues. The CDR3 loop is CASSYLSGRTDTQYF. CDR3 sequence (DNA): TGCGCCAGCAGCTACCTAAGCGGGAGGACAGATACGCAGTATTTT. The full variable domain, completed using reference TRBV5-1 and TRBJ2-3, is KAGVTQTPRYLIKTRGQQVTLSCSPISGHRSVSWYQQTPGQGLQFLFEYFSETQRNKGNFPGRFSGRQFSNSRSEMNVSTLELGDSALYLCASSYLSGRTDTQYFGPGTRLTVL.

This clonotype came up many times. This chain uses TRBV4-2 with TRBJ2-1; D perhaps matches TRBD2 (5 bases). Deletions cut 0 bases from V and 10 bases from J, with 13 bases between. The CDR3 length is 14 residues. Per germline, CDR1 LGHNA and CDR2 YNFKEQ. Here the CDR3 DNA reads TGTGCCAGCAGCCAAGATCGCCCGGAGGAAGAGCAGTTCTTC. Protein: CASSQDRPEEEQFF.

V and J are TRBV20-1 and TRBJ2-1, with 11 bases lining up with TRBD2. Trimming cost V 6 bases and J 4 bases; bases outside gene matches: 8. CDR1 DFQATT and CDR2 SNEGSKA come from the germline V gene (reference sequence). This CDR3 comprises 15 residues. The CDR3, as DNA: TGCAGTGCAATTACGGGACTAGCGGTTTACAATGAGCAGTTCTTC. Protein: CSAITGLAVYNEQFF.

V gene TRBV6-2 or TRBV6-3 combines with J gene TRBJ1-2; maybe TRBD1 (5 bases). The CDR3 extends over 13 amino acids. The V gene lost 2 bases and the J gene lost 8 bases, with 12 bases spanning the gap. In germline, CDR1 is MNHEY, CDR2 SVGEGT. The CDR3: CASSYERQLGYTF. DNA for the CDR3: TGTGCCAGCAGTTACGAGAGACAGCTCGGCTACACCTTC.

The chain combines TRBV20-1 with TRBJ2-7; D possibly corresponds to TRBD1 (6 bases). CDR3 size: 14 residues. Germline CDR1 and CDR2: DFQATT and SNEGSKA (reference sequence). The ends were cut back, 6 bases at V and 4 bases at J, with 19 bases in the middle. The CDR3 region has the DNA TGCAGTGCGCCGAAAGCAGGGGTCTTATACGAGCAGTACTTC. This gives the protein CSAPKAGVLYEQYF.

This clonotype has a handful of counts. The J gene is TRBJ2-1, the V gene TRBV29-1; D is perhaps TRBD2 (5 bases). Trimming pared 5 bases from V and 0 bases from J, leaving 14 bases between. The CDR3 is 15 amino acids. Germline CDR1 is SQVTM and CDR2 is ANQGSEA. The CDR3 protein is CSVQGGSSSYNEQFF. Here the CDR3 DNA reads TGCAGCGTTCAAGGTGGGAGCTCCTCCTACAATGAGCAGTTCTTC.

This clonotype has more than one count but fewer than ten. The chain links TRBV7-2 to TRBJ2-5, with D hard to call. Germline V lookup: CDR1 SGHTA, CDR2 FQGNSA. V lost 5 bases and J 9 bases, leaving 10 bases between the germline ends. The CDR3 sequence is 11 residues long. The CDR3 nucleotides read TGTGCCAGCAGCCCCCAGTTGTCCCAGTACTTC. This translates into CASSPQLSQYF.

The chain employs TRBV4-3 and TRBJ2-4; tentative D call: TRBD2 (5 bases). The germline CDR1 and CDR2 sequences are LGHNA and YSLEER. The germline V and J ends were trimmed by 0 bases and 7 bases, with 13 bases remaining between them. CDR3 length: 15 residues. CDR3 coding DNA: TGCGCCAGCAGCCAAGATCACGGGGTGGGTAACATTCAGTACTTC. Protein sequence: CASSQDHGVGNIQYF.

The V and J genes are TRBV11-2 and TRBJ1-1; D is ambiguous. Germline lookup yields CDR1 SGHAT and CDR2 FQNNGV. The V gene lost 3 bases and the J gene lost 5 bases, with 10 bases spanning the gap. The CDR3 covers 13 residues. In nucleotides, the CDR3 is TGTGCCAGCAGCTTTAGTTTGTGGACTGAAGCTTTCTTT. Amino acids: CASSFSLWTEAFF.

The rearrangement links TRBV29-1 to TRBJ2-1, with 8 bases lining up with TRBD1. V was clipped by 1 base and J by 7 bases; unmatched bases: 6. The CDR3 is made up of 14 amino acids. Germline lookup yields CDR1 SQVTM and CDR2 ANQGSEA. Here the CDR3 DNA reads TGCAGCGTTGAAGGGCAGGGGGCGTATAATGAGCAGTTCTTC. It specifies CSVEGQGAYNEQFF.

The rearrangement uses TRBV11-1 and TRBJ1-2; possible D gene TRBD1, 5 bases. V gave up 5 bases and J gave up 5 bases, with 12 bases separating them. The CDR3 covers 13 residues. CDR1 is SGHAT, CDR2 FQDESV, per germline (reference sequence). The CDR3: CASSPSGIYGYTF. The CDR3 nucleotides read TGTGCCAGCAGCCCTTCAGGGATTTATGGCTACACCTTC. Looking up the rest from reference TRBV11-1 and TRBJ1-2 gives the full variable domain: EAEVAQSPRYKITEKSQAVAFWCDPISGHATLYWYRQILGQGPELLVQFQDESVVDDSQLPKDRFSAERLKGVDSTLKIQPAELGDSAMYLCASSPSGIYGYTFGSGTRLTVV.

This chain uses TRBV10-3 with TRBJ2-5; D remains ambiguous. In germline, CDR1 is ENHRY, CDR2 SYGVKD. This CDR3 has 14 residues. With 0 bases removed from V and 4 bases from J, the gap between germline ends came to 9 bases. CDR3 nucleotides: TGTGCCATCAGTGAGTCTAGACCCCTAGAGACCCAGTACTTC. Translating gives CAISESRPLETQYF.

This clonotype was counted many times. The J gene is TRBJ2-1, the V gene TRBV4-2; 8 bases fit TRBD2. Unmatched junction bases numbered 4, after V lost 3 bases and J lost 0 bases. The germline V gene has CDR1 LGHNA and CDR2 YNFKEQ. The CDR3 length is 16 residues. CDR3: CASSQDLAGSYNEQFF. CDR3 bases: TGTGCCAGCAGCCAGGATCTAGCGGGCTCCTACAATGAGCAGTTCTTC.

This clonotype was counted at least ten times. The chain uses TRBV5-1 and TRBJ2-3; D ambiguous. Trimming cost V 5 bases and J 0 bases, with 4 bases left between them. The length of the CDR3 is 12 residues. Germline assignment: CDR1 SGHRS and CDR2 YFSETQ. CDR3 region: CASSHSTDTQYF. The CDR3 coding sequence is TGCGCCAGCAGTCATAGCACAGATACGCAGTATTTT.

Only a few counts were recorded for this clonotype. The chain is built from TRBV7-8 and TRBJ2-3, with D possibly matching TRBD2 (5 bases). Germline values: CDR1 SGHVS, CDR2 FQNEAQ. The CDR3 is 15 residues long. V gave up 1 base and J gave up 3 bases, with 11 bases separating them. The CDR3 reads CASSLGLLVTDTQYF. CDR3 DNA: TGTGCCAGCAGCTTAGGTTTACTAGTAACAGATACGCAGTATTTT.

In its sample, this clonotype was seen many times. The V call is TRBV7-9, the J call TRBJ2-3, with 10 bases fitting TRBD2. Trimming cost V 8 bases and J 3 bases; bases outside gene matches: 2. In germline, CDR1 is SEHNR, CDR2 FQNEAQ (reference sequence). The CDR3 is 13 amino acids. The CDR3 protein is CASLGLATDTQYF. The CDR3 DNA reads TGTGCCAGCCTGGGACTAGCGACAGATACGCAGTATTTT. The full variable domain, with the rest looked up from reference TRBV7-9 and TRBJ2-3, is DTGVSQNPRHKITKRGQNVTFRCDPISEHNRLYWYRQTLGQGPEFLTYFQNEAQLEKSRLLSDRFSAERPKGSFSTLEIQRTEQGDSAMYLCASLGLATDTQYFGPGTRLTVL.

The table lists this clonotype with a few counts. This sequence joins TRBV7-2 and TRBJ1-1; TRBD1 agrees at 8 bases. V trimming: 10 bases; J trimming: 5 bases; junction bases outside the gene matches: 12. The germline gives CDR1 SGHTA, CDR2 FQGNSA. CDR3 length equals 14 residues. CDR3 bases: TGTGCCACCGCTCCCCAGGGGGCAGGTACTGAAGCTTTCTTT. Residues: CATAPQGAGTEAFF.

This clonotype came up a few times. This chain connects TRBV6-2 or TRBV6-3 to TRBJ1-1; D gene ambiguous. The germline V and J ends were trimmed by 6 bases and 4 bases, with 12 bases remaining between them. The germline CDR1 and CDR2 sequences are MNHEY and SVGEGT. This CDR3 has 13 residues. The CDR3 coding sequence is TGTGCCAGCAGATCTCGCCCGGTCACTGAAGCTTTCTTT. Protein: CASRSRPVTEAFF.

This clonotype was observed a few times. The V and J genes are TRBV12-3 or TRBV12-4 and TRBJ2-7; D remains ambiguous. V was clipped by 3 bases and J by 6 bases, with 15 bases between them. The CDR3 is 14 residues long. CDR3 sequence: CASSFPPLQSEQYF. The CDR3 DNA reads as TGTGCCAGCAGTTTTCCCCCGCTTCAGAGCGAGCAGTACTTC.

This clonotype appeared many times. The chain recombines TRBV6-5 with TRBJ2-4; D is perhaps TRBD2 (6 bases). V dropped 0 bases and J dropped 0 bases, with 9 bases sitting between them. Germline loops: CDR1 MNHEY, CDR2 SVGAGI. There are 16 residues in the CDR3. The chain's CDR3 is CASSYSLAVAKNIQYF. Written as DNA, the CDR3 is TGTGCCAGCAGTTACTCTTTAGCGGTAGCCAAAAACATTCAGTACTTC.

This clonotype was counted ten times or more. The DNA for the CDR3 is TGTGCCAGCAGTTCCGGCCAAGATACGCAGTATTTT. Translated: CASSSGQDTQYF. This rearrangement joins TRBV28 to TRBJ2-3; D call uncertain. Trimming pared 4 bases from V and 5 bases from J, leaving 7 bases between. The CDR3 has 12 residues. Germline CDR1 reads MDHEN; CDR2 reads SYDVKM.

At least ten counts were recorded for this clonotype. V is TRBV4-3 and J is TRBJ1-1; no definite D call. There are 16 residues in the CDR3. Trimming shortened V by 1 base and J by 6 bases, and 18 bases separated the two germline ends. Germline V gene sequence: CDR1 LGHNA, CDR2 YSLEER. The CDR3 nucleotides read TGCGCCAGCAGCCAAGGGCTCGCGGCGGGTCTCGCTGAAGCTTTCTTT. Translation: CASSQGLAAGLAEAFF.